Following are 10 T cell receptor beta chains from one sample sequenced in a study of T cells in Graves' hyperthyroidism and ophthalmopathy. Amplified regions were TCR beta CDR3 sequences from RNA transcripts. TCR CDR3 underwent first-round RT-PCR with the HTBI primer set. TCRdb called the multiplex PCR reads again in MiXCR, with one record for every CDR3 protein. The sample lists 350,000 to 500,000 distinct CDR3 sequences; roughly an eighth were seen once. Sequenced: blood. These receptors all stem from a woman between 18 and 30 years old with Graves' hyperthyroidism.

This clonotype was seen many times. The rearrangement links TRBV27 to TRBJ2-5, with a tentative D call TRBD1 (5 bases). The germline gives CDR1 MNHEY, CDR2 SMNVEV (reference sequence). The CDR3 consists of 14 residues. Trimming left V 5 bases short and J 0 bases short, with 10 bases between. This chain's CDR3 is CASSQNRYQETQYF. For the CDR3, the DNA is TGTGCCAGCAGTCAAAACAGGTACCAAGAGACCCAGTACTTC.

This clonotype appeared a single time. The J gene is TRBJ2-7, the V gene TRBV28; D ambiguous. The CDR3 spans 10 residues. V lost 8 bases, J lost 6 bases, and 8 bases lay in between. CDR1 is MDHEN, CDR2 SYDVKM, per germline. The DNA for the CDR3 is TGTGCCAGCCCTTTGGGCGAGCAGTACTTC. This translates into CASPLGEQYF.

The sample holds many counts of this clonotype. This chain uses TRBV20-1 with TRBJ2-1; D is possibly TRBD1 (5 bases). In germline, CDR1 is DFQATT, CDR2 SNEGSKA (reference sequence). The CDR3 contains 15 residues. The V gene lost 1 base and the J gene lost 0 bases, with 10 bases spanning the gap. CDR3 nucleotide sequence: TGCAGTGCTAGAGGACGAGACAGCTCCTACAATGAGCAGTTCTTC. This gives the protein CSARGRDSSYNEQFF.

This clonotype turned up a few times. The chain uses TRBV29-1 and TRBJ1-3, with a tentative D call TRBD1 (5 bases). The CDR3 consists of 13 residues. V was cut by 1 base and J by 2 bases, with 6 bases left in between. The germline V gene encodes CDR1 SQVTM and CDR2 ANQGSEA. The CDR3, as DNA: TGCAGCGTTGAAGCAGGGACTGGAAACACCATATATTTT. Translating it yields CSVEAGTGNTIYF.

This clonotype was seen a few times. A clone one base away is much larger, so this may be a read error. The V gene is TRBV12-3 or TRBV12-4, the J gene TRBJ1-2; the match to TRBD1 covers 10 bases. The CDR3 sequence is 18 residues long. CDR3 sequence reads: CASSPQDRGRVVDYSYTF. CDR3 DNA: TGTGCCAGCAGTCCACAAGACAGGGGGCGCGTTGTCGACTATAGCTACACCTTC.

A note on this clonotype: The germline gene is not matched at one end of the junction; a read error may be the cause. V gene TRBV6-2 or TRBV6-3 combines with J gene TRBJ2-7, with a weak D call TRBD2 (5 bases). The CDR3 contains 14 residues. Germline assignment: CDR1 MNHEY and CDR2 SVGEGT. CDR3 residues: CASSFPADSSEQYF. The CDR3 region has the DNA TGTGCCAGCAGTTTTCCAGCGGATTCCTCCGAGCAGTACTTC.

The sample holds many counts of this clonotype. This chain joins TRBV12-3 or TRBV12-4 and TRBJ1-1, with D unclear. V was pared by 1 base and J by 1 base, with 4 bases between. This CDR3 has 13 residues. The CDR3: CASSLVQNTEAFF. The CDR3, as DNA: TGTGCCAGCAGTTTAGTACAGAACACTGAAGCTTTCTTT.

In this sample, this clonotype turned up many times. V usage is TRBV27 and J usage is TRBJ2-7; TRBD2 matches 16 bases. The CDR3 spans 23 residues. Germline loops: CDR1 MNHEY, CDR2 SMNVEV (reference sequence). V shed 2 bases and J 5 bases; nucleotides not matched to a gene: 24. The CDR3 DNA is TGTGCCAGCAGTTTACTGGGACAGGGGAAGCTTGGGACTAGCGGGAGGGGTTCTCACGAGCAGTACTTC. Translating it yields CASSLLGQGKLGTSGRGSHEQYF.

This clonotype was counted at least ten times. The CDR3: CASSLLARVTGQPQHF. In nucleotides, the CDR3 is TGTGCCAGCAGTTTATTGGCCAGGGTTACTGGTCAGCCCCAGCATTTT. The chain couples TRBV28 to TRBJ1-5; D may be TRBD1 (5 bases). Germline loops: CDR1 MDHEN, CDR2 SYDVKM. The CDR3 has 16 amino acids. Between the trimmed V and J ends, which lost 1 base and 6 bases, there was a span of 16 bases.

There are many counts of this clonotype. The V call is TRBV15, the J call TRBJ1-5; no clear D gene. CDR3 size: 14 residues. The V and J ends lost 7 bases and 1 base respectively, with 11 bases between them. Germline V gene data show CDR1 as LNHNV and CDR2 as YYDKDF (reference sequence). The DNA for the CDR3 is TGTGCCACCAAAGCCATAACCAGCAATCAGCCCCAGCATTTT. Translation gives CATKAITSNQPQHF.